This T cell receptor (beta chain) is from a study of T and B cells in COVID-19 patients (dated by TCRdb to 2019 to 2021). In terms of the full investigation: Using TRB and IGH repertoire sequencing of peripheral blood, the study characterized adaptive immunity in COVID-19 patients who had active infection or had recovered. In the active-infection cohort, about 90% of the roughly 20 patients had comorbidities linked to unfavorable COVID-19 outcome. A couple of patients were in both the active and recovered cohorts because samples existed from active disease and from after recovery. Up to about 10 follow-up blood samples were collected per patient, with some samples spanning different disease stages in the same individual. Median age was about 30 years in the recovered cohort versus about 63 years in the active-infection cohort. The repository of TCR and BCR sequences included roughly 70 time points from more than 30 patients, and more than 7 million TCR sequences were analysed. A recovered cohort comprised some 18 patients contributing fewer than 25 samples, mostly after mild to moderate COVID-19 managed as outpatients. An age-matched reference group of a few dozen healthy donors negative for COVID-19 antibodies served as the comparison for repertoire analyses. In the active-infection cohort, about 60% of the 20 patients were critically ill and required mechanical ventilation or ECMO. On the study overall, not on this receptor specifically: TRBV/TRBJ gene usage was reported as strongly skewed in patients with COVID-19. Few blood samples were available from mildly ill patients while symptoms were present or from severe cases at early time points. During active COVID-19 the TRB repertoires were highly clonal, but at recovery diversity and richness rose above the levels seen in healthy donors. The cohort was considered too small to assess HLA contributions to COVID-19 susceptibility or severity. It was stated that prospective validation of the reported TCR clusters was required before the clusters could be put to clinical use. Specific T cell subsets (CD4+/Treg/CD8+) and sorted SARS-CoV-2-responsive or tetramer+ T cells had not yet been sequenced, and these experiments were ongoing. A total of roughly 2,000 exclusive TCR clusters, including a few dozen low-pGen clusters, were found in the recovered cohort.

The germline V gene (reference sequence) specifies DFQATT as CDR1 and SNEGSKA as CDR2. The CDR3 contains 14 residues, cysteine and phenylalanine counted. Just CDR3 DNA is preserved here, 42 bases in frame from base 1. V and J lose 7 bases and 4 bases, and a span of 19 bases separates them. This clonotype appeared a single time. This receptor's antigen is unknown. It has no much larger one-base neighbor in the sample; base qualities were not kept. One read provides weak support. Genomic DNA extracted from blood was used in amounts of 250-500 ng for amplification of TRB repertoires. Sequencing took place on an Illumina MiSeq. Multiplex PCR with BIOMED2 TRB-A/B primer pools was used to amplify the TRB rearrangements. Illumina-compatible adapters and 7-nucleotide sample barcodes were attached to the amplicons in two consecutive PCRs. All library PCRs used Phusion HS II polymerase. The amplicons were purified from gel with the NucleoSpin Gel and PCR Clean-up kit, measured on Qubit, and combined at roughly 4.4 nM. Amplicon pool quality was checked on an Agilent 2100 Bioanalyzer before Illumina next-generation sequencing. The original pipeline was this. TRB rearrangements were annotated with MiXCR 3.0.8 using the default MiXCR reference library. Non-productive reads and sequences with fewer than 2 reads were removed, and every unique CDR3 nucleotide sequence was treated as one clone. Clonality, diversity, richness and V-J gene usage were calculated in R 3.5.1. GLIPH2 was used to cluster TCRs based on CDR3 similarity, and OLGA was used to calculate the generation probabilities. Only GLIPH2 clusters containing at least four unique TCR clonotypes present in at least three individuals were kept. TCRdb itself trimmed the public reads at Q25 with fastp, ran MiXCR and retained productive beta chains. Rows with a matching CDR3 protein are joined into one entry that keeps the most common DNA and genes. TCRdb's processing, not the study's, gives the V and J calls here. The sample profile shows 9,900 or so distinct CDR3 sequences; 25% to 30% of them were found once. The biggest ten clones account for 27% of the sample.

The chain joins TRBV20-1 to TRBJ2-5; the D gene is perhaps TRBD2, on 5 matching bases. The sequenced sample consisted of blood. This TCR was recovered from a human donor who had recovered from COVID-19. The nucleotide sequence reads as follows: TGCAGTGTCGGCGTCGGGGTAGCGCGAGAGACCCAGTACTTC. The resulting protein is CSVGVGVARETQYF.